The clone carrying this TCR beta chain has a handful of counts. The data stem from a study of type 1 and type 2 diabetes patients. Amplification started from genomic DNA. The TCR beta CDR3 region was amplified using 30 forward and 13 reverse primers. TCRdb used MiXCR to reprocess the multiplex PCR reads, holding one entry per CDR3 protein. The data contain about 290,000 distinct CDR3 sequences, roughly 44% of them singletons. The sample was peripheral blood mononuclear cells (PBMCs). The sequence was collected from a man between 18 and 35 years old with type 2 diabetes.

Written as DNA, the CDR3 is TGTGCCAGCAAGAACAATTCAGGCCATTACGAGCAGTACTTC. Translation: CASKNNSGHYEQYF. The chain joins TRBV28 to TRBJ2-7, with D uncertain. With 7 bases removed from V and 4 bases from J, the gap between germline ends came to 17 bases. The CDR3 loop spans 14 amino acids. Germline CDR1 reads MDHEN; CDR2 reads SYDVKM.